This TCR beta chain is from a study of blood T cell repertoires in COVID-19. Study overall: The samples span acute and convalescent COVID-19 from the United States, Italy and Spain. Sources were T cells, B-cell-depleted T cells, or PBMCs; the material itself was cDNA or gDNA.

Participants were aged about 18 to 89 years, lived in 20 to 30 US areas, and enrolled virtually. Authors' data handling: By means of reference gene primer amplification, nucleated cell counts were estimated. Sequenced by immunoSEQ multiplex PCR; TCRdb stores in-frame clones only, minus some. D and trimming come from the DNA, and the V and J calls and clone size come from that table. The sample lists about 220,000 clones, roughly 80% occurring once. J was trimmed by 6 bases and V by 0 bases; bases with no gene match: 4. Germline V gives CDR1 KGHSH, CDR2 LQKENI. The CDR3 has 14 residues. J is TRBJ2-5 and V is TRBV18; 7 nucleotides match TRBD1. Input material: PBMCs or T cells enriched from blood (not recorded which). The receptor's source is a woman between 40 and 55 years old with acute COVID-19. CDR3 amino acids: CASSPPSGGKTQYF. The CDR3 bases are TGTGCCAGCTCACCACCGTCAGGGGGTAAGACCCAGTACTTC.